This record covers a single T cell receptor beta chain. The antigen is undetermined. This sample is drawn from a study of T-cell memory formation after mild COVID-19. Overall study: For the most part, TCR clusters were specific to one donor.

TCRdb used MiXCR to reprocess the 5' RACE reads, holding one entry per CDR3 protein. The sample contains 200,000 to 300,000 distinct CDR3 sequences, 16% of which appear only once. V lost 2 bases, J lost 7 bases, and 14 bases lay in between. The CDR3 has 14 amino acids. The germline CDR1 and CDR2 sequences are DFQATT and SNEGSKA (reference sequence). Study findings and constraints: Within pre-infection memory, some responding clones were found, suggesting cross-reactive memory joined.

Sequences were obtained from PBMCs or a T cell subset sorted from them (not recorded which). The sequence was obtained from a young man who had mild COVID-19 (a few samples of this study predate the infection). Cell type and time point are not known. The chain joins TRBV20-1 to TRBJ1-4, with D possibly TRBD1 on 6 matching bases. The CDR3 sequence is CSARQAGASEKLFF. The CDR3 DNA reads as TGCAGTGCTAGACAGGCGGGGGCGAGTGAAAAACTGTTTTTT.